This T cell receptor beta chain was sequenced in a study of T cells in Graves' hyperthyroidism and ophthalmopathy. RNA transcripts yielded amplified TCR beta CDR3 regions. RT-PCR in the first round (using the HTBI primer set) targeted the TCR CDR3. In TCRdb, the multiplex PCR reads were re-called with MiXCR into one record per CDR3 protein. The sample has hundreds of thousands of distinct CDR3 sequences, less than 30% seen once. In this sample, this clonotype turned up many times. The sequenced sample consisted of blood. This receptor was taken from a man aged 40-49 years with Graves' hyperthyroidism that later progressed to Graves' ophthalmopathy.

This CDR3 is CASSFGGGDQPQHF. The DNA for the CDR3 is TGTGCCAGCAGTTTCGGTGGGGGCGATCAGCCCCAGCATTTT. The rearrangement uses TRBV12-3 or TRBV12-4 and TRBJ1-5, with D perhaps matching TRBD1 (6 bases). The V end was cut by 3 bases, the J end by 5 bases, with 11 bases between. There are 14 residues in the CDR3.